The T cell receptor (beta chain) under discussion was sequenced for a study of blood T cell repertoires in COVID-19. CDR1 SGHRS and CDR2 YFSETQ come from the germline V gene. The CDR3 spans 14 residues. Trimming stripped 4 bases from V and 5 bases from J, with 15 bases between. TCRdb's table, derived via immunoSEQ multiplex PCR, lists solely in-frame clones and lacks some. Counted here are about 30,000 clones, 70% to 90% occurring once; the ten biggest clones make up under 30%. The receptor was derived from a human donor in a cohort sampled during active COVID-19. The specimen was peripheral blood. This chain connects TRBV5-1 to TRBJ2-5; the D gene is possibly TRBD2 (5 bases). In DNA, the CDR3 is TGCGCCAGCAGCGCCGACCGGGGTGTGGAGACCCAGTACTTC. This sequence encodes CASSADRGVETQYF. Combining the CDR3 with reference TRBV5-1 and TRBJ2-5 gives the whole variable domain KAGVTQTPRYLIKTRGQQVTLSCSPISGHRSVSWYQQTPGQGLQFLFEYFSETQRNKGNFPGRFSGRQFSNSRSEMNVSTLELGDSALYLCASSADRGVETQYFGPGTRLLVL.